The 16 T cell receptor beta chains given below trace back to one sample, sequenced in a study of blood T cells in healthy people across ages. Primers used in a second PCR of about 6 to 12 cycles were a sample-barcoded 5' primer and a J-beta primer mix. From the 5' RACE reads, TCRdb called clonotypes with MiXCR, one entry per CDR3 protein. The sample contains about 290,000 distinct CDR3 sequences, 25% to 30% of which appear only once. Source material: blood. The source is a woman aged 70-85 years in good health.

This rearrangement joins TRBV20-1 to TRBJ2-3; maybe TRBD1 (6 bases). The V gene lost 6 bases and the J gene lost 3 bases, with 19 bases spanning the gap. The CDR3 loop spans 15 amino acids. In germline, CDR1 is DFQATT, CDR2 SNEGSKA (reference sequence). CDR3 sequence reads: CSAPPRGRGTDTQYF. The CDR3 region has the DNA TGCAGTGCGCCCCCTAGGGGGAGAGGTACAGATACGCAGTATTTT.

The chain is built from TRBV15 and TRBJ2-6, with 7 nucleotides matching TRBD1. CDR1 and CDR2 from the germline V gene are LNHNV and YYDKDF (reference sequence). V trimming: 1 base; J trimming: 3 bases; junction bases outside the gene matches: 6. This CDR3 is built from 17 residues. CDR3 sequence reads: CATSRAPSGGGANVLTF. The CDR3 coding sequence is TGTGCCACCAGCAGAGCTCCTTCAGGGGGTGGGGCCAACGTCCTGACTTTC. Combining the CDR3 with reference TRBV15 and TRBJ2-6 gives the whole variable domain DAMVIQNPRYQVTQFGKPVTLSCSQTLNHNVMYWYQQKSSQAPKLLFHYYDKDFNNEADTPDNFQSRRPNTSFCFLDIRSPGLGDTAMYLCATSRAPSGGGANVLTFGAGSRLTVL.

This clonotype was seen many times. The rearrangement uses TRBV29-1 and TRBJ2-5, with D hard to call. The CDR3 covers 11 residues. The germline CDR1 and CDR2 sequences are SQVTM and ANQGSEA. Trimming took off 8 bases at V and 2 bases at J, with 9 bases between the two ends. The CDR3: CSSERQETQYF. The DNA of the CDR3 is TGCAGCTCGGAGCGACAAGAGACCCAGTACTTC.

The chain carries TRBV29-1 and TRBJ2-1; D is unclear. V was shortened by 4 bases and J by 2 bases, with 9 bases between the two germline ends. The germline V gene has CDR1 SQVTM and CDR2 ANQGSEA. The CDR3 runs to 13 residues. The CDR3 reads CSVAQHAYNEQFF. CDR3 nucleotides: TGCAGCGTTGCCCAGCACGCCTACAATGAGCAGTTCTTC.

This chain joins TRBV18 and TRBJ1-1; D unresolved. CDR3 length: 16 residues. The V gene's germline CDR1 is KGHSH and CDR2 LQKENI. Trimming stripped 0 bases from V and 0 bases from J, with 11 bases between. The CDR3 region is CASSPPAGRMNTEAFF. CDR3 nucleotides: TGTGCCAGCTCACCACCGGCAGGTCGGATGAACACTGAAGCTTTCTTT.

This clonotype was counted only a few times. CDR3 nucleotide sequence: TGCAGTGCGTTAGGGACTTCCTACGAGCAGTACTTC. Translating it yields CSALGTSYEQYF. The rearrangement links TRBV20-1 to TRBJ2-7, with D perhaps matching TRBD2 (6 bases). In germline, CDR1 is DFQATT, CDR2 SNEGSKA (reference sequence). The CDR3 extends over 12 amino acids. V lost 6 bases and J lost 1, with 10 bases in between.

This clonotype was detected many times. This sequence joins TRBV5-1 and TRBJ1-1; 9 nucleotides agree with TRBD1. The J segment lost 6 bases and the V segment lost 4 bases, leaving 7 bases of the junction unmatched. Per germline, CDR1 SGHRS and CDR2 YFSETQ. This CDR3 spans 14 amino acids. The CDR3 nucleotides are TGCGCCAGCAGCAAAGAGGGGGACAGGGCTGAAGCTTTCTTT. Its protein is CASSKEGDRAEAFF.

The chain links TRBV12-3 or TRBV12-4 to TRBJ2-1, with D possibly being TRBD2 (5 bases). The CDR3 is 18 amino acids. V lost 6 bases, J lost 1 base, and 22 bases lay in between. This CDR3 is CASSLAQISSISYNEQFF. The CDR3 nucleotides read TGTGCCAGCAGCCTAGCCCAGATCTCATCCATTTCCTACAATGAGCAGTTCTTC.

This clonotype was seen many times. CDR3 sequence (DNA): TGTGCCATCAGAGGCACCGGGCAACACACTGAAGCTTTCTTT. Residues: CAIRGTGQHTEAFF. The chain has TRBV10-3 and TRBJ1-1; D unclear. Germline V gene sequence: CDR1 ENHRY, CDR2 SYGVKD. V was shortened by 6 bases and J by 3 bases, with 14 bases between the two germline ends. This CDR3 is 14 amino acids long.

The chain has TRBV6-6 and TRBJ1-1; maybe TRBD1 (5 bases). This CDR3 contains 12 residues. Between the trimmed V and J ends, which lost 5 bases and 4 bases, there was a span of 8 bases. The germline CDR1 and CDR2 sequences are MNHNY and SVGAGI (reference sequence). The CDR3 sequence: CASSGAVTEAFF. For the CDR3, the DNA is TGTGCCAGCAGTGGGGCCGTCACTGAAGCTTTCTTT.

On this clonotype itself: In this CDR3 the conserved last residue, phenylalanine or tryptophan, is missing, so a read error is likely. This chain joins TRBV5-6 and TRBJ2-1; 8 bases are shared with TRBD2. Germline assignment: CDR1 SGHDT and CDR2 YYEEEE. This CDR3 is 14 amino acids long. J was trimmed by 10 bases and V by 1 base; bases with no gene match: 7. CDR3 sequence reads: CASSLTSGGGEQFL. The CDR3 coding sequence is TGTGCCAGCAGCTTGACTAGCGGAGGTGGCGAGCAGTTCCTC.

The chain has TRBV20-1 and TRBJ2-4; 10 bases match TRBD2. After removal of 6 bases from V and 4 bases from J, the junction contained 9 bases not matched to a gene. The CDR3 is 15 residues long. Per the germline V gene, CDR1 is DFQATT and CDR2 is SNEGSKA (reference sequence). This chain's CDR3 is CSAEEQAGGKNIQYF. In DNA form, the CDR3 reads TGCAGTGCAGAAGAGCAAGCGGGAGGGAAAAACATTCAGTACTTC.

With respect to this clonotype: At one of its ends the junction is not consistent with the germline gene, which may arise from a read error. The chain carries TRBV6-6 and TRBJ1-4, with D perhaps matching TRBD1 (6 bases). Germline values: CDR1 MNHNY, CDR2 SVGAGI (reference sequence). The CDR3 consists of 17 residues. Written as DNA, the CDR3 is TGTGCCAGCGGTTATGGAGGAGAAGGACAGAGCAATGAAAAACTGTTTTTT. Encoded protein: CASGYGGEGQSNEKLFF.

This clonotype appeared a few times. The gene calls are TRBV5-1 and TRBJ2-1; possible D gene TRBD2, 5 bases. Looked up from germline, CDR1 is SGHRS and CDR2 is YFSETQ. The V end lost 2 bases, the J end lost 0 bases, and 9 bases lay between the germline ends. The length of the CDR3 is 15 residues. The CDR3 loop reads CASSLADSSYNEQFF. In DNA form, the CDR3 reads TGCGCCAGCAGCTTAGCGGATAGCTCCTACAATGAGCAGTTCTTC.

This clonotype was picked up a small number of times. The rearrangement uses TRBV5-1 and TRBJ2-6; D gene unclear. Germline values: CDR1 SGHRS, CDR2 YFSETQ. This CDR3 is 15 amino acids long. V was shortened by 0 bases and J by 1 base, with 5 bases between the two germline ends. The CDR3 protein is CASSLESSGANVLTF. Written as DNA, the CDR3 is TGCGCCAGCAGCTTGGAATCTTCTGGGGCCAACGTCCTGACTTTC.

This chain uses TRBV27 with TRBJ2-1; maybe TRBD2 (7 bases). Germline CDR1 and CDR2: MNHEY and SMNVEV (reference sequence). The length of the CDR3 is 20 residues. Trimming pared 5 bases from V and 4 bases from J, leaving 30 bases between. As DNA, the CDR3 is TGTGCCAGCAGTCAACGAGTAGCGGGTCTCCTGGGGGGGGCTTACAATGAGCAGTTCTTC. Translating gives CASSQRVAGLLGGAYNEQFF.